The 26 T cell receptor beta chains below come from one sample, sequenced in a study of shared clonotypes between healthy human individuals. Only in-frame clones appear in the TCRdb table, and some are missing; sequencing was by immunoSEQ multiplex PCR. The sample records 2 million to 2.5 million clones, 85% to 95% being singletons. The sample comprised naive CD4+ T cells from PBMCs. The subset: CD45RA+ positively selected. These receptors were taken from a man aged 18-30 years in good health. Some clones in this sample may be carry-over from other donors' samples.

J is TRBJ2-7 and V is TRBV9, with D unresolved. V was clipped by 2 bases and J by 4 bases, with 13 bases between them. CDR3 length equals 14 residues. Germline assignment: CDR1 SGDLS and CDR2 YYNGEE. This chain's CDR3 is CASSVWPQGYEQYF. CDR3 coding DNA: TGTGCCAGCAGCGTCTGGCCCCAAGGGTACGAGCAGTACTTC.

The chain couples TRBV7-5 to TRBJ2-7. TRBV7-5 is given as a pseudogene. The CDR3 contains 14 residues. This chain's CDR3 is CVRSLMARAYEQYF. The CDR3, as DNA: TGTGTCAGAAGCTTAATGGCAAGGGCCTACGAGCAGTACTTC.

The chain is built from TRBV28 and TRBJ2-7; D not certain. The V end was cut by 3 bases, the J end by 2 bases, with 11 bases between. The CDR3 has 14 residues. CDR1 is MDHEN and CDR2 is SYDVKM in the germline V gene. In DNA, the CDR3 is TGTGCCAGCAGTTTGAACAACCCAACCTACGAGCAGTACTTC. Translation gives CASSLNNPTYEQYF. Full variable domain (remainder filled in from reference TRBV28 and TRBJ2-7): DVKVTQSSRYLVKRTGEKVFLECVQDMDHENMFWYRQDPGLGLRLIYFSYDVKMKEKGDIPEGYSVSREKKERFSLILESASTNQTSMYLCASSLNNPTYEQYFGPGTRLTVT.

This clone showed up just once. V and J are TRBV5-1 and TRBJ1-2, with D possibly TRBD1 on 6 matching bases. Germline V gene sequence: CDR1 SGHRS, CDR2 YFSETQ. V was shortened by 3 bases and J by 7 bases, with 16 bases between the two germline ends. This CDR3 region has 14 residues. DNA for the CDR3: TGCGCCAGCAGCTGGGACATGGGATCCTCTGGCTACACCTTC. Translating gives CASSWDMGSSGYTF.

The chain is built from TRBV5-1 and TRBJ2-3, with unresolved D. The V end lost 4 bases, the J end lost 0 bases, and 18 bases lay between the germline ends. The CDR3 is 17 residues long. The germline CDR1 and CDR2 sequences are SGHRS and YFSETQ. CDR3 in amino acids: CASSQLTHYASTDTQYF. DNA of the CDR3: TGCGCCAGCAGCCAACTGACTCACTACGCTAGCACAGATACGCAGTATTTT.

This clone was observed a single time. This chain links TRBV2 with TRBJ2-5; a weak D match, TRBD1 (7 bases). The CDR3 is 15 amino acids. Germline V gene lookup returns CDR1 SNHLY and CDR2 FYNNEI. Trimming pared 5 bases from V and 2 bases from J, leaving 15 bases between. The CDR3 bases are TGTGCCAGCAGTCCCAACAGGGGAGGTCAAGAGACCCAGTACTTC. Protein product: CASSPNRGGQETQYF.

The chain joins TRBV5-4 to TRBJ2-5; 11 bases fit TRBD2. This CDR3 contains 16 residues. Trimming removed 4 bases from V and 0 bases from J; junction bases left unmatched: 5. The germline CDR1 and CDR2 sequences are SGHNT and YYREEE (reference sequence). The CDR3 DNA is TGTGCCAGCAGCCAGGGACTAGCGGCAAACCAAGAGACCCAGTACTTC. Residues: CASSQGLAANQETQYF.

This chain connects TRBV11-2 to TRBJ1-6; tentatively, D is TRBD1 (5 bases). The CDR3 has 19 residues. V was pared by 5 bases and J by 1 base, with 21 bases between. Germline V gives CDR1 SGHAT, CDR2 FQNNGV. The CDR3 region has the DNA TGTGCCAGCAGCCCCCGTGGGCCCCTAAGGGGATCCTATAATTCACCCCTCCACTTT. This translates into CASSPRGPLRGSYNSPLHF.

V is TRBV6-5 and J is TRBJ1-2; the D is unclear. V was cut by 5 bases and J by 5 bases, with 9 bases left in between. CDR1 is MNHEY and CDR2 is SVGAGI in the germline V gene. The CDR3 is 12 residues long. The CDR3 spells CASSNTPYGYTF. CDR3 DNA sequence: TGTGCCAGCAGTAACACCCCATATGGCTACACCTTC.

The rearrangement uses TRBV9 and TRBJ2-7; 7 bases align to TRBD2. CDR3 length: 16 amino acids. Germline V gene data show CDR1 as SGDLS and CDR2 as YYNGEE. The trim removed 3 bases at V and 0 bases at J, leaving 9 bases unmatched. CDR3 protein: CASSEGRGGYSYEQYF. CDR3 in DNA: TGTGCCAGCAGCGAGGGCCGCGGGGGTTACTCCTACGAGCAGTACTTC.

The chain employs TRBV6-5 and TRBJ1-5; 8 bases line up with TRBD1. V trimming: 0 bases; J trimming: 11 bases; junction bases outside the gene matches: 9. The CDR3 covers 15 residues. The germline gives CDR1 MNHEY, CDR2 SVGAGI. The CDR3 protein is CASSYSPRGQASQHF. DNA for the CDR3: TGTGCCAGCAGTTACTCCCCCAGGGGGCAAGCGTCCCAGCATTTT.

The chain links TRBV7-8 to TRBJ2-3; TRBD1 aligns across 10 bases. The CDR3 is 15 amino acids. V was clipped by 6 bases and J by 5 bases; unmatched bases: 8. Per the germline V gene, CDR1 is SGHVS and CDR2 is FQNEAQ. The DNA of the CDR3 is TGTGCCAGCAGTCATAGACAGGGGGCGGGAGATACGCAGTATTTT. Its protein product is CASSHRQGAGDTQYF.

The gene calls are TRBV28 and TRBJ1-4; D might be TRBD1 (5 bases). The CDR3 covers 14 residues. Between the trimmed V and J ends, which lost 6 bases and 8 bases, there was a span of 16 bases. From germline, CDR1 is MDHEN and CDR2 SYDVKM. In nucleotides, the CDR3 is TGTGCCAGCAGGACCGGGGGTGGAGGAGAAAAACTGTTTTTT. It yields the protein CASRTGGGGEKLFF. The full variable domain, in which reference TRBV28 and TRBJ1-4 provide the parts outside the CDR3, is DVKVTQSSRYLVKRTGEKVFLECVQDMDHENMFWYRQDPGLGLRLIYFSYDVKMKEKGDIPEGYSVSREKKERFSLILESASTNQTSMYLCASRTGGGGEKLFFGSGTQLSVL.

This clone was seen once. The gene calls are TRBV9 and TRBJ2-7; D perhaps matches TRBD1 (6 bases). CDR3 length: 17 amino acids. In germline, CDR1 is SGDLS, CDR2 YYNGEE. V was clipped by 3 bases and J by 0 bases, with 19 bases between them. The CDR3 protein is CASSAIGGNPYSYEQYF. For the CDR3, the DNA is TGTGCCAGCAGCGCTATAGGGGGAAACCCATACTCCTACGAGCAGTACTTC.

With respect to this clone: Additional DNA sequences in this sample encode the identical CDR3. This sequence joins TRBV7-2 and TRBJ2-3, with D unresolved. V dropped 4 bases and J dropped 0 bases, with 8 bases sitting between them. Germline V CDR1 and CDR2: SGHTA, FQGNSA. This CDR3 region has 14 residues. The CDR3: CASSWSGSTDTQYF. The CDR3 bases are TGTGCCAGCAGCTGGAGTGGAAGCACAGATACGCAGTATTTT.

The V gene is TRBV7-9, the J gene TRBJ1-2; D is undetermined. V lost 7 bases and J 4 bases, leaving 22 bases between the germline ends. This CDR3 contains 16 residues. The germline CDR1 and CDR2 sequences are SEHNR and FQNEAQ (reference sequence). The CDR3 spells CASTTALGQSFYGYTF. In DNA, the CDR3 is TGTGCCAGCACCACCGCGTTGGGCCAGTCCTTCTATGGCTACACCTTC.

This chain joins TRBV7-2 and TRBJ1-2; D call uncertain. Germline loops: CDR1 SGHTA, CDR2 FQGNSA. This CDR3 has 16 amino acids. V shed 7 bases and J shed 5 bases, with 23 bases lying between them. The CDR3 spells CASTLPPAGGSYGYTF. In nucleotides, the CDR3 is TGTGCCAGCACCCTTCCCCCCGCGGGAGGATCTTATGGCTACACCTTC.

V usage is TRBV19 and J usage is TRBJ2-3, with TRBD2 matching 9 bases. This CDR3 comprises 17 residues. Per the germline V gene, CDR1 is LNHDA and CDR2 is SQIVND (reference sequence). With 2 bases clipped from V and 1 base from J, the junction kept 7 bases outside the gene matches. The CDR3 DNA reads TGTGCCAGTAGTATAAGTGCTAGCGGGATGGGCACAGATACGCAGTATTTT. This translates into CASSISASGMGTDTQYF.

The V and J genes are TRBV5-1 and TRBJ2-7; D call uncertain. The CDR3 consists of 16 residues. The ends were cut back, 4 bases at V and 0 bases at J, with 17 bases in the middle. Germline V gene data show CDR1 as SGHRS and CDR2 as YFSETQ. The DNA for the CDR3 is TGCGCCAGCAGCGCGAAGGATTCGACCAGCTCCTACGAGCAGTACTTC. This encodes CASSAKDSTSSYEQYF.

The chain links TRBV4-2 to TRBJ2-2; no clear D. This CDR3 comprises 14 residues. V was pared by 1 base and J by 6 bases, with 9 bases between. The germline V gene encodes CDR1 LGHNA and CDR2 YNFKEQ. The CDR3 nucleotides are TGTGCCAGCAGCCAAGTTTTGTTCGCCGGGGAGCTGTTTTTT. Its translation is CASSQVLFAGELFF.

The chain couples TRBV6-5 to TRBJ1-2; tentatively, D is TRBD1 (6 bases). The V and J ends lost 7 bases and 7 bases respectively, with 16 bases between them. Per the germline V gene, CDR1 is MNHEY and CDR2 is SVGAGI. The CDR3 loop spans 13 amino acids. The CDR3 loop is CASTKQGESGYTF. Here the CDR3 DNA reads TGTGCCAGCACCAAACAGGGAGAGTCTGGCTACACCTTC.

This clone turned up a few times. The chain employs TRBV6-5 and TRBJ1-1; unclear D gene. The germline V and J ends were trimmed by 0 bases and 7 bases, with 15 bases remaining between them. This CDR3 is 15 amino acids long. The germline V gene encodes CDR1 MNHEY and CDR2 SVGAGI. CDR3 bases: TGTGCCAGCAGTTACTCCAGATCCGCGAGTGGTGAAGCTTTCTTT. Its protein product is CASSYSRSASGEAFF.

This chain connects TRBV5-5 to TRBJ1-5; maybe TRBD1 (6 bases). The V end lost 0 bases, the J end lost 5 bases, and 15 bases lay between the germline ends. CDR1 is SGHKS and CDR2 is YYEKEE in the germline V gene (reference sequence). The CDR3 runs to 16 residues. CDR3 DNA: TGTGCCAGCAGCTTGGGTTTGGGGGGCTTTGATCAGCCCCAGCATTTT. It codes for CASSLGLGGFDQPQHF. The variable domain in full, with the rest retrieved from reference TRBV5-5 and TRBJ1-5, is DAGVTQSPTHLIKTRGQQVTLRCSPISGHKSVSWYQQVLGQGPQFIFQYYEKEERGRGNFPDRFSARQFPNYSSELNVNALLLGDSALYLCASSLGLGGFDQPQHFGDGTRLSIL.

The chain carries TRBV2 and TRBJ2-3; tentative D call: TRBD1 (5 bases). Germline loops: CDR1 SNHLY, CDR2 FYNNEI. Trimming took 6 bases from V and 1 from J, leaving 11 bases between them. There are 14 residues in the CDR3. The CDR3 here is CASSGRVGTDTQYF. In DNA, the CDR3 is TGTGCCAGCAGCGGCAGGGTTGGCACAGATACGCAGTATTTT. Drawing the rest from reference TRBV2 and TRBJ2-3, the complete variable domain is EPEVTQTPSHQVTQMGQEVILRCVPISNHLYFYWYRQILGQKVEFLVSFYNNEISEKSEIFDDQFSVERPDGSNFTLKIRSTKLEDSAMYFCASSGRVGTDTQYFGPGTRLTVL.

The chain carries TRBV5-1 and TRBJ2-2; 10 nucleotides align to TRBD2. Germline trimming cut 3 bases from V and 6 bases from J; bases unmatched to any gene: 5. The CDR3 is made up of 15 amino acids. The germline V gene has CDR1 SGHRS and CDR2 YFSETQ. CDR3 loop: CASSSSGSTPGELFF. The CDR3 DNA follows: TGCGCCAGCAGCTCTAGCGGGAGTACTCCCGGGGAGCTGTTTTTT. Drawing the rest from reference TRBV5-1 and TRBJ2-2, the complete variable domain is KAGVTQTPRYLIKTRGQQVTLSCSPISGHRSVSWYQQTPGQGLQFLFEYFSETQRNKGNFPGRFSGRQFSNSRSEMNVSTLELGDSALYLCASSSSGSTPGELFFGEGSRLTVL.

The rearrangement uses TRBV5-4 and TRBJ2-1; D possibly corresponds to TRBD1 (5 bases). V dropped 3 bases and J dropped 7 bases, with 20 bases sitting between them. Germline V lookup: CDR1 SGHNT, CDR2 YYREEE (reference sequence). The CDR3 is made up of 16 amino acids. CDR3 sequence reads: CASSSGSWGDGNEQFF. CDR3 sequence (DNA): TGTGCCAGCAGCTCGGGTTCGTGGGGCGATGGGAATGAGCAGTTCTTC. The entire variable domain, with the rest obtained from reference TRBV5-4 and TRBJ2-1, is as follows: ETGVTQSPTHLIKTRGQQVTLRCSSQSGHNTVSWYQQALGQGPQFIFQYYREEENGRGNFPPRFSGLQFPNYSSELNVNALELDDSALYLCASSSGSWGDGNEQFFGPGTRLTVL.